These 27 T cell receptor beta chains came from one sample sequenced in a study of PD-1 blockade in classical Hodgkin lymphoma. The protocol was immunoSEQ multiplex PCR, while the TCRdb copy is restricted to in-frame clones and leaves out a portion. The data show approximately 150,000 clones, 78% seen once. Every patient experienced relapse after autologous stem cell transplantation, and brentuximab vedotin exposure varied. The specimen comprised peripheral blood mononuclear cells (PBMCs), sampled before the second cycle of nivolumab. These receptors originate from a human donor with classical Hodgkin lymphoma.

A remark on this clone: In the same sample, other DNA sequences code for this CDR3. The chain uses TRBV29-1 and TRBJ2-3; D may be TRBD1 (5 bases). This CDR3 is 17 amino acids long. V was shortened by 6 bases and J by 0 bases, with 22 bases between the two germline ends. Germline loops: CDR1 SQVTM, CDR2 ANQGSEA. The CDR3 coding sequence is TGCAGCGTGGGGCAATACGCAGGGCCTCCTAGCACAGATACGCAGTATTTT. Translated, it gives CSVGQYAGPPSTDTQYF.

The J gene is TRBJ1-2, the V gene TRBV7-9, with 7 bases lining up with TRBD1. Germline assignment: CDR1 SEHNR and CDR2 FQNEAQ (reference sequence). V gave up 4 bases and J gave up 2 bases; unmatched junction bases: 7. This CDR3 spans 15 amino acids. This chain's CDR3 is CASSSSRQGNYGYTF. The CDR3 nucleotides read TGTGCCAGCAGCTCCTCCCGACAGGGAAACTATGGCTACACCTTC.

The V call is TRBV2, the J call TRBJ1-3; 10 positions agree with TRBD1. This CDR3 has 14 amino acids. Germline trimming cut 7 bases from V and 2 bases from J; bases unmatched to any gene: 2. The V gene's germline CDR1 is SNHLY and CDR2 FYNNEI. The DNA of the CDR3 is TGTGCCAGCACCGGGACAGGGGCTGGAAACACCATATATTTT. Translating it yields CASTGTGAGNTIYF. Filled out from reference TRBV2 and TRBJ1-3, the complete variable domain reads EPEVTQTPSHQVTQMGQEVILRCVPISNHLYFYWYRQILGQKVEFLVSFYNNEISEKSEIFDDQFSVERPDGSNFTLKIRSTKLEDSAMYFCASTGTGAGNTIYFGEGSWLTVV.

This chain joins TRBV13 and TRBJ1-3, with 7 nucleotides matching TRBD1. Per the germline V gene, CDR1 is PRHDT and CDR2 is FYEKMQ (reference sequence). The junction had 5 bases not matched to a gene; V was cut back by 3 bases and J by 0 bases. The length of the CDR3 is 16 residues. For the CDR3, the DNA is TGTGCCAGCAGCTTGGACAGGTTCAACTCTGGAAACACCATATATTTT. Its translation is CASSLDRFNSGNTIYF.

The chain employs TRBV6-1 and TRBJ2-2; D remains ambiguous. The CDR3 spans 16 residues. The germline V and J ends were trimmed by 2 bases and 5 bases, with 15 bases remaining between them. The germline V gene encodes CDR1 MNHNS and CDR2 SASEGT. The CDR3 region is CASSERPGRGTGELFF. Here the CDR3 DNA reads TGTGCCAGCAGTGAACGGCCGGGCCGAGGTACCGGGGAGCTGTTTTTT.

This clone was recorded once. The chain combines TRBV4-2 with TRBJ2-1, with 8 bases matching TRBD2. Per germline, CDR1 LGHNA and CDR2 YNFKEQ. This CDR3 has 17 amino acids. The ends lost 4 bases at V and 2 bases at J; junction bases unmatched: 10. This CDR3 reads CASSPLPGGATYNEQFF. In nucleotides, the CDR3 is TGTGCCAGCAGCCCATTGCCCGGGGGGGCTACCTACAATGAGCAGTTCTTC.

The chain recombines TRBV2 with TRBJ2-2, with D possibly TRBD1 on 5 matching bases. This CDR3 spans 13 amino acids. Between the trimmed V and J ends, which lost 8 bases and 1 base, there was a span of 8 bases. Germline V gene lookup returns CDR1 SNHLY and CDR2 FYNNEI. CDR3 protein: CASGAENTGELFF. In DNA form, the CDR3 reads TGTGCCAGCGGGGCAGAGAACACCGGGGAGCTGTTTTTT.

The chain couples TRBV5-4 to TRBJ1-3; no firm D call. This CDR3 contains 18 residues. Trimming pared 3 bases from V and 0 bases from J, leaving 19 bases between. Germline V gene lookup returns CDR1 SGHNT and CDR2 YYREEE (reference sequence). In DNA form, the CDR3 reads TGTGCCAGCAGCTGGCCTGGAGCAGGAGCGATCTCTGGAAACACCATATATTTT. This codes for CASSWPGAGAISGNTIYF.

This clone was found a few times. The rearrangement uses TRBV5-1 and TRBJ1-1; a weak D match, TRBD1 (5 bases). Germline V CDR1 and CDR2: SGHRS, YFSETQ. V lost 0 bases and J 1 base, leaving 7 bases between the germline ends. The CDR3 covers 14 residues. The CDR3 DNA is TGCGCCAGCAGCTTGGGACAGAGGAACACTGAAGCTTTCTTT. Its protein is CASSLGQRNTEAFF. The full variable domain, its missing parts supplied by reference TRBV5-1 and TRBJ1-1, is KAGVTQTPRYLIKTRGQQVTLSCSPISGHRSVSWYQQTPGQGLQFLFEYFSETQRNKGNFPGRFSGRQFSNSRSEMNVSTLELGDSALYLCASSLGQRNTEAFFGQGTRLTVV.

V is TRBV6-5 and J is TRBJ2-3, with 10 bases aligning to TRBD2. The CDR3 is 14 amino acids. Germline assignment: CDR1 MNHEY and CDR2 SVGAGI. With V trimmed by 7 bases and J by 4 bases, 5 bases remained unmatched. The CDR3 DNA sequence: TGTGCCAGCATTGGGACTAGCGAACCAGATACGCAGTATTTT. Protein: CASIGTSEPDTQYF.

This chain links TRBV15 with TRBJ2-5; D unresolved. Germline V gene sequence: CDR1 LNHNV, CDR2 YYDKDF (reference sequence). This CDR3 region has 14 residues. The V gene lost 0 bases and the J gene lost 5 bases, with 10 bases spanning the gap. The CDR3 region has the DNA TGTGCCACCAGCAGAGATGTATCACGCGAGACCCAGTACTTC. It is translated as CATSRDVSRETQYF.

V and J are TRBV9 and TRBJ1-1; D not resolved. V was shortened by 1 base and J by 5 bases, with 9 bases between the two germline ends. The length of the CDR3 is 13 residues. Germline assignment: CDR1 SGDLS and CDR2 YYNGEE. CDR3 sequence: CASSVSPLTEAFF. The CDR3, as DNA: TGTGCCAGCAGCGTATCCCCGTTGACTGAAGCTTTCTTT.

The V call is TRBV18, the J call TRBJ1-2; 7 bases are a match to TRBD1. This CDR3 has 15 residues. Germline CDR1 KGHSH, CDR2 LQKENI. V dropped 2 bases and J dropped 4; count of bases not matched to a gene: 7. CDR3 amino acids: CASSPRQGGGYGYTF. The CDR3 DNA reads TGTGCCAGCTCACCAAGACAGGGTGGGGGCTATGGCTACACCTTC. Together with reference TRBV18 and TRBJ1-2, the CDR3 gives the full variable domain: NAGVMQNPRHLVRRRGQEARLRCSPMKGHSHVYWYRQLPEEGLKFMVYLQKENIIDESGMPKERFSAEFPKEGPSILRIQQVVRGDSAAYFCASSPRQGGGYGYTFGSGTRLTVV.

V gene TRBV29-1 combines with J gene TRBJ2-5; 11 bases are shared with TRBD1. Near its end, the DNA agrees better with TRBJ2-7, so the J call may be wrong. Germline V gene data show CDR1 as SQVTM and CDR2 as ANQGSEA. The CDR3 is 14 residues long. CDR3 residues: CSVRGTGGSYEQYF. The DNA for the CDR3 is TGCAGCGTGCGGGGGACAGGGGGCTCCTACGAGCAGTACTTC.

This rearrangement joins TRBV7-2 to TRBJ1-1; 9 positions agree with TRBD1. CDR1 is SGHTA and CDR2 is FQGNSA in the germline V gene. V shed 4 bases and J 0 bases; nucleotides not matched to a gene: 3. This CDR3 is 15 amino acids long. The CDR3 sequence is CASSSQGALNTEAFF. The CDR3, as DNA: TGTGCCAGCAGCTCACAGGGGGCTCTGAACACTGAAGCTTTCTTT.

This clone was detected only once. The rearrangement links TRBV5-1 to TRBJ1-1; D gene uncertain. V was cut by 0 bases and J by 0 bases, with 6 bases left in between. In germline, CDR1 is SGHRS, CDR2 YFSETQ. This CDR3 comprises 14 residues. The CDR3 region has the DNA TGCGCCAGCAGCTTGGGGCTCTTGAACACTGAAGCTTTCTTT. It translates to CASSLGLLNTEAFF.

This chain uses TRBV7-3 with TRBJ2-1; D unresolved. Germline lookup yields CDR1 SGHTA and CDR2 FQGTGA. There are 13 residues in the CDR3. V was pared by 0 bases and J by 7 bases, with 7 bases between. Here the CDR3 DNA reads TGTGCCAGCAGCTTAACTAGGCAGAATGAGCAGTTCTTC. Encoded protein: CASSLTRQNEQFF.

The CDR3 nucleotides are TGCGCCAGCAGCCAGGGGACAGGGACCTCAATGAACACTGAAGCTTTCTTT. This codes for CASSQGTGTSMNTEAFF. The chain employs TRBV5-1 and TRBJ1-1; 9 bases are a match to TRBD1. The CDR3 contains 17 residues. Germline V gene sequence: CDR1 SGHRS, CDR2 YFSETQ. The trim removed 4 bases at V and 0 bases at J, leaving 10 bases unmatched.

The chain combines TRBV13 with TRBJ2-3; 11 bases match TRBD2. With 5 bases clipped from V and 8 bases from J, the junction kept 6 bases outside the gene matches. CDR1 is PRHDT and CDR2 is FYEKMQ in the germline V gene (reference sequence). This CDR3 is built from 14 residues. CDR3 amino acids: CASSLLAGELTQYF. Here the CDR3 DNA reads TGTGCCAGCAGCCTACTAGCGGGAGAGCTTACGCAGTATTTT.

The CDR3 nucleotides are TGTGCCAGCAGCTTACCAGTTCAAGAGACCCAGTACTTC. Residues: CASSLPVQETQYF. This rearrangement joins TRBV7-9 to TRBJ2-5, with D unclear. CDR1 and CDR2 (germline): SEHNR, FQNEAQ (reference sequence). Deletions cut 2 bases from V and 2 bases from J, with 6 bases between. This CDR3 contains 13 residues.

This clone was observed a handful of times. This chain connects TRBV18 to TRBJ2-5; D uncertain. The germline CDR1 and CDR2 sequences are KGHSH and LQKENI. CDR3 length equals 14 residues. Trimming shortened V by 0 bases and J by 2 bases, and 7 bases separated the two germline ends. Written as DNA, the CDR3 is TGTGCCAGCTCACCACCGCCAACGCAAGAGACCCAGTACTTC. Translated: CASSPPPTQETQYF.

Here the CDR3 reads CASSLLGQGDKLFF. CDR3 nucleotides: TGTGCCAGCTCACTACTCGGACAGGGGGACAAACTGTTTTTT. This rearrangement joins TRBV18 to TRBJ1-4, with 10 positions matching TRBD1. The CDR3 has 14 amino acids. V was pared by 4 bases and J by 11 bases, with 7 bases of the junction left unmatched. Germline lookup yields CDR1 KGHSH and CDR2 LQKENI.

For this clone: Compared with germline, one end of the junction differs, possibly owing to a read error. V gene TRBV10-3 combines with J gene TRBJ2-7; TRBD1 agrees at 9 bases. The CDR3 has 12 residues. Germline CDR1 ENHRY, CDR2 SYGVKD. The CDR3: CAISEGQGNPSF. For the CDR3, the DNA is TGTGCCATCAGTGAAGGACAGGGGAATCCCTCCTTC.

This clone was picked up one time. The chain uses TRBV30 and TRBJ2-5, with unresolved D. CDR3 length: 13 amino acids. V was clipped by 4 bases and J by 0 bases, with 9 bases between them. Germline CDR1 is GTSNPN and CDR2 is SVGIG (reference sequence). The CDR3 spells CAWTPANQETQYF. CDR3 sequence (DNA): TGTGCCTGGACGCCCGCAAACCAAGAGACCCAGTACTTC. The full variable domain, completed using reference TRBV30 and TRBJ2-5, is SQTIHQWPATLVQPVGSPLSLECTVEGTSNPNLYWYRQAAGRGLQLLFYSVGIGQISSEVPQNLSASRPQDRQFILSSKKLLLSDSGFYLCAWTPANQETQYFGPGTRLLVL.

This chain links TRBV5-4 with TRBJ2-5; tentatively, D is TRBD1 (5 bases). This CDR3 has 15 amino acids. The germline gives CDR1 SGHNT, CDR2 YYREEE (reference sequence). Trimming cost V 4 bases and J 2 bases, with 15 bases left between them. The CDR3: CASSPWTPKQETQYF. The CDR3 nucleotides read TGTGCCAGCAGCCCCTGGACACCCAAGCAAGAGACCCAGTACTTC.

The chain recombines TRBV6-6 with TRBJ1-1; D gene uncertain. Trimming took 0 bases from V and 4 from J, leaving 15 bases between them. Germline-derived CDR1 and CDR2 are MNHNY and SVGAGI (reference sequence). The CDR3 is 16 amino acids. Here the CDR3 reads CASSYSSTLLGTEAFF. The CDR3 DNA follows: TGTGCCAGCAGTTACTCGTCGACACTTCTGGGCACTGAAGCTTTCTTT.

The rearrangement joins TRBV18 to TRBJ1-1; D unclear. Deletions cut 6 bases from V and 5 bases from J, with 16 bases between. This CDR3 is 14 amino acids long. CDR1 and CDR2 from the germline V gene are KGHSH and LQKENI. The DNA for the CDR3 is TGTGCCAGCTCCGCCGGGAGGGAATTGACTGAAGCTTTCTTT. This codes for CASSAGRELTEAFF. The full variable domain, completed using reference TRBV18 and TRBJ1-1, is NAGVMQNPRHLVRRRGQEARLRCSPMKGHSHVYWYRQLPEEGLKFMVYLQKENIIDESGMPKERFSAEFPKEGPSILRIQQVVRGDSAAYFCASSAGRELTEAFFGQGTRLTVV.